The TCR beta chain described here comes from a study of lymphopenia after photon versus proton radiotherapy. V was clipped by 1 base and J by 0 bases, with 6 bases between them. This CDR3 has 14 amino acids. Per the germline V gene, CDR1 is SEHNR and CDR2 is FQNEAQ (reference sequence). Clones were sequenced by immunoSEQ multiplex PCR, and TCRdb holds only the in-frame ones, with some missing. This table has 68,000 or so clones, just over 90% appearing once. This TCR was recovered from a woman in her sixties or seventies with pancreatic cancer. This chain connects TRBV7-9 to TRBJ1-1; the D is unclear. The sequences come from peripheral blood, collected from a patient treated with photon-based radiotherapy. The CDR3 DNA reads TGTGCCAGCAGCTTAGGGCAGATGAACACTGAAGCTTTCTTT. As protein: CASSLGQMNTEAFF.